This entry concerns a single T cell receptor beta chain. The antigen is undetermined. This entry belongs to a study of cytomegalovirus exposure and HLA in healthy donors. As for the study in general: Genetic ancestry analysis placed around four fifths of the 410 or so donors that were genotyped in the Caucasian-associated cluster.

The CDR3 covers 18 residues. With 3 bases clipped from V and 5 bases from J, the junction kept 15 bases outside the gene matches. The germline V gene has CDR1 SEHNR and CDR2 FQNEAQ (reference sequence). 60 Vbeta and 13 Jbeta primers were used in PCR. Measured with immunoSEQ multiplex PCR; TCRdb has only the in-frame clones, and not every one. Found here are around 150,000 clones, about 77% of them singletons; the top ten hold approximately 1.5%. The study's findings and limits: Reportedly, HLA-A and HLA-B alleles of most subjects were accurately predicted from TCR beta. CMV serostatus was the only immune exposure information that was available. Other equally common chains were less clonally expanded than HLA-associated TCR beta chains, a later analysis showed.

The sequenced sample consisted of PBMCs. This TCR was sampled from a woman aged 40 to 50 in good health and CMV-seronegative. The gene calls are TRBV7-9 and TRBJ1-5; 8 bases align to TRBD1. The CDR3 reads CASSLGGVPGGAYQPQHF. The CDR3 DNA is TGTGCCAGCAGCTTGGGGGGGGTGCCAGGGGGCGCGTATCAGCCCCAGCATTTT.